A selection of T cell receptor beta chains follows, all from one sample in a study of human T cells and chemical hapten exposure. TCRdb reprocessed the RACE reads via MiXCR and lists one record per CDR3 protein. The sample has some 180,000 distinct CDR3 sequences; under 30% are singletons. Sequencing was performed on whole blood, taken in connection with sensitization to the hapten diphenylcyclopropenone (DPC). These receptors originate from a woman in her 40s with alopecia areata. Some clones in this sample may be carry-over from other donors' samples. Both conserved end residues are part of each CDR3. D genes are given only for firm matches. Clone size is stated in some rows and not others, as once, few, many or a class when expanded.

D gene | clone size | J gene | V gene | CDR3 protein | CDR3 DNA
NA | NA | TRBJ2-7 | TRBV6-5 | CASSTTGQARGEQYF | TGTGCCAGCAGTACCACCGGACAGGCCCGGGGGGAGCAGTACTTC
NA | NA | TRBJ2-7 | TRBV6-5 | CATTTDTEEQYF | TGTGCCACAACTACCGATACAGAGGAGCAGTACTTC
NA | NA | TRBJ2-2 | TRBV10-3 | CAISTGQRRGGELFF | TGTGCCATCAGCACAGGACAGCGAAGGGGCGGGGAGCTGTTTTTT
TRBD2 | once | TRBJ2-3 | TRBV6-5 | CASRTRLAGVRDTQYF | TGTGCCAGCAGGACTAGACTAGCGGGAGTACGTGATACGCAGTATTTT
NA | NA | TRBJ2-1 | TRBV6-5 | CASSYGQGYNEQFF | TGTGCCAGCAGTTACGGGCAGGGGTACAATGAGCAGTTCTTC
NA | NA | TRBJ1-6 | TRBV12-3/TRBV12-4 | CASSRGLRQTSPLHF | TGTGCCAGCAGTCGCGGTCTGAGGCAGACATCCCCCCTCCACTTT
NA | NA | TRBJ1-2 | TRBV28 | CASSDRQGRYGYTF | TGTGCCAGCTCTGATCGCCAGGGACGGTATGGCTACACCTTC
TRBD1 | NA | TRBJ1-1 | TRBV6-5 | CASSYDRGRGTEAFF | TGTGCCAGCAGTTACGACAGGGGGCGCGGAACTGAAGCTTTCTTT
TRBD1 | NA | TRBJ2-5 | TRBV11-2 | CASSERVRDSRETQYF | TGTGCCAGCAGCGAAAGAGTCCGGGACAGTCGCGAGACCCAGTACTTC
NA | many | TRBJ1-5 | TRBV27 | CASSLSRSNQPQHF | TGTGCCAGCAGTTTATCGAGGTCCAATCAGCCCCAGCATTTT
TRBD1 | once | TRBJ1-2 | TRBV4-2 | CASSHPRTGGNYGYTF | TGTGCCAGCAGCCACCCTCGGACAGGGGGCAACTATGGCTACACCTTC
TRBD2 | few | TRBJ2-1 | TRBV10-3 | CAISVGTSGSYEQFF | TGTGCCATCAGTGTAGGCACTAGCGGGAGTTATGAGCAGTTCTTC
NA | NA | TRBJ2-6 | TRBV28 | CASSSAESSGANVLTF | TGTGCCAGCAGTTCTGCTGAGAGCTCTGGGGCCAACGTCCTGACTTTC
NA | NA | TRBJ1-2 | TRBV20-1 | CSGTGLGGGGYTF | TGCAGTGGGACGGGCCTAGGGGGTGGTGGCTACACCTTC
TRBD1 | few | TRBJ2-7 | TRBV9 | CASSVAPDREFREQYF | TGTGCCAGCAGCGTAGCTCCGGACAGGGAATTCAGAGAGCAGTACTTC
TRBD2 | few | TRBJ2-1 | TRBV20-1 | CSASFSAGGPVEFF | TGCAGTGCTAGCTTTTCGGCGGGAGGGCCCGTAGAGTTCTTC
TRBD1 | NA | TRBJ1-3 | TRBV28 | CASIPGGSGNTIYF | TGTGCCAGCATCCCAGGGGGATCCGGAAACACCATATATTTT
TRBD2 | few | TRBJ2-3 | TRBV7-3 | CASSLREAGDTQYF | TGTGCCAGCAGCTTACGGGAGGCCGGGGATACGCAGTATTTT
NA | NA | TRBJ1-2 | TRBV6-2/TRBV6-3 | CASNLGLFDGYTF | TGTGCCAGCAATCTGGGGCTGTTCGATGGCTACACCTTC
NA | few | TRBJ1-6 | TRBV20-1 | CSARVGGVASPLHF | TGCAGTGCCCGGGTGGGAGGGGTTGCATCACCCCTCCACTTT
NA | NA | TRBJ2-1 | TRBV21-1 | CASSKPRRPESYNEQFF | TGTGCCAGCAGCAAGCCCCGTCGACCTGAGTCCTACAATGAGCAGTTCTTC
TRBD2 | few | TRBJ2-3 | TRBV3-1 | CASSQDTLATSTDTQYF | TGTGCCAGCAGCCAAGATACACTAGCGACAAGCACAGATACGCAGTATTTT
TRBD1 | many | TRBJ1-2 | TRBV27 | CASSDRGSNYGYTF | TGTGCCAGCAGCGACAGGGGGTCTAACTATGGCTACACCTTC
TRBD2 | once | TRBJ2-5 | TRBV7-9 | CASSQSAGVTETQYF | TGTGCCAGCAGTCAGTCGGCGGGAGTGACGGAGACCCAGTACTTC
NA | NA | TRBJ1-2 | TRBV4-3 | CASSQEWAYGYTF | TGCGCCAGCAGCCAAGAATGGGCCTATGGCTACACCTTC
NA | NA | TRBJ2-4 | TRBV29-1 | CSVWLSKNIQYF | TGCAGCGTTTGGCTATCCAAAAACATTCAGTACTTC
NA | few | TRBJ2-7 | TRBV28 | CASVGTGKVGREYEQYF | TGTGCCAGCGTGGGTACAGGGAAAGTTGGTCGGGAGTACGAGCAGTACTTC
NA | NA | TRBJ2-3 | TRBV10-3 | CAISRRDTRSTDTQYF | TGTGCCATCAGTCGGCGGGACACAAGAAGCACAGATACGCAGTATTTT
NA | NA | TRBJ2-7 | TRBV4-3 | CASSPVQGSSYEQYF | TGCGCCAGCAGCCCAGTTCAAGGGAGCTCCTACGAGCAGTACTTC
TRBD1 | many | TRBJ1-2 | TRBV29-1 | CSAKAGDRVDGYTF | TGCAGCGCCAAAGCGGGGGACAGGGTTGATGGCTACACCTTC
TRBD2 | few | TRBJ2-6 | TRBV5-4 | CASSLGGGLAGLSGANVLTF | TGTGCCAGCAGCTTGGGGGGGGGACTAGCGGGCCTCTCTGGGGCCAACGTCCTGACTTTC
TRBD2 | many | TRBJ2-2 | TRBV12-3/TRBV12-4 | CASSFGAGVDTGELFF | TGTGCCAGCAGTTTCGGGGCGGGGGTTGATACCGGGGAGCTGTTTTTT
NA | few | TRBJ1-4 | TRBV4-2 | CASSQERSPQAGRGMFGEKLFF | TGTGCCAGCAGCCAAGAGAGATCCCCTCAAGCGGGGAGGGGGATGTTTGGAGAAAAACTGTTTTTT
NA | NA | TRBJ2-7 | TRBV6-2/TRBV6-3 | CASSHREQYF | TGTGCCAGCAGCCACCGCGAGCAGTACTTC
NA | NA | TRBJ2-7 | TRBV5-1 | CASSSTPGADYEQYF | TGCGCCAGCAGCTCGACTCCGGGAGCGGACTACGAGCAGTACTTC
NA | NA | TRBJ2-7 | TRBV29-1 | CSVEASYEQYF | TGCAGCGTTGAAGCATCCTACGAGCAGTACTTC
NA | NA | TRBJ2-3 | TRBV6-2/TRBV6-3 | CASRPGAGDTQYF | TGTGCCAGCAGGCCAGGCGCAGGAGATACGCAGTATTTT
NA | NA | TRBJ2-2 | TRBV4-3 | CASSQEFSRPNTGELFF | TGCGCCAGCAGCCAAGAATTTTCTAGACCGAACACCGGGGAGCTGTTTTTT
TRBD2 | NA | TRBJ2-7 | TRBV7-2 | CASSSKVTSGGEQYF | TGTGCCAGCAGCTCTAAGGTCACTAGCGGAGGCGAGCAGTACTTC
NA | NA | TRBJ1-5 | TRBV12-3/TRBV12-4 | CASSYRASNQPQHF | TGTGCCAGCAGCTACAGGGCGAGCAATCAGCCCCAGCATTTT
NA | NA | TRBJ2-1 | TRBV29-1 | CSVPLGGDYNEQFF | TGCAGCGTTCCCCTAGGGGGGGACTACAATGAGCAGTTCTTC
NA | NA | TRBJ2-7 | TRBV2 | CASSENALGEQYF | TGTGCCAGCAGTGAAAACGCGCTGGGGGAGCAGTACTTC
NA | NA | TRBJ2-1 | TRBV27 | CATYKKWERGNEQFF | TGTGCCACCTATAAGAAATGGGAGAGGGGCAATGAGCAGTTCTTC
TRBD2 | few | TRBJ2-7 | TRBV20-1 | CSARAGTSSHEQYF | TGCAGTGCTAGAGCAGGGACTAGCTCCCACGAGCAGTACTTC
TRBD2 | NA | TRBJ2-1 | TRBV11-2 | CASSSAGNSYNEQFF | TGTGCCAGCAGCTCAGCGGGAAACTCCTACAATGAGCAGTTCTTC
TRBD2 | few | TRBJ2-1 | TRBV20-1 | CSAGLAGVSYNEQFF | TGCAGTGCCGGGCTAGCGGGGGTCTCCTACAATGAGCAGTTCTTC
TRBD1 | few | TRBJ2-3 | TRBV3-1 | CASSRRQGRTDTQYF | TGTGCCAGCAGTCGAAGACAGGGCCGCACAGATACGCAGTATTTT
TRBD2 | NA | TRBJ2-1 | TRBV7-2 | CASSFLAGGPNEQFF | TGTGCCAGCAGCTTTTTAGCGGGAGGGCCCAATGAGCAGTTCTTC
TRBD1 | few | TRBJ1-1 | TRBV29-1 | CSVRTGGGSEAFF | TGCAGCGTCCGGACAGGGGGCGGCTCTGAAGCTTTCTTT
NA | NA | TRBJ1-2 | TRBV27 | CASSWSTSSVEVYGYTF | TGTGCCAGCTCGTGGTCGACATCCTCAGTTGAAGTATATGGCTACACCTTC